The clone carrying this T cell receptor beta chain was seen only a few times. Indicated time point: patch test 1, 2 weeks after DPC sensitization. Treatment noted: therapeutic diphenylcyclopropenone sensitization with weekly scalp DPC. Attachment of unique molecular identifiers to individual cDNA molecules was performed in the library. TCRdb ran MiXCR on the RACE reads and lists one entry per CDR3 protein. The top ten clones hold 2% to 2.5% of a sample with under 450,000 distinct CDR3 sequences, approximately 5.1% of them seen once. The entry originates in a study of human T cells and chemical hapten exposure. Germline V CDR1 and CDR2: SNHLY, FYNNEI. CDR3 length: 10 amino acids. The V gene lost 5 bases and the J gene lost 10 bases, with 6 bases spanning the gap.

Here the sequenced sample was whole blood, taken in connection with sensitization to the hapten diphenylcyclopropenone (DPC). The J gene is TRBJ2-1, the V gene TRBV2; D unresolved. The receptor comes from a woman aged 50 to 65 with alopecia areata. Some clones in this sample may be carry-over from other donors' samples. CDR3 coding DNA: TGTGCCAGCAGTATTAAGGAGCAGTTCTTC. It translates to CASSIKEQFF.